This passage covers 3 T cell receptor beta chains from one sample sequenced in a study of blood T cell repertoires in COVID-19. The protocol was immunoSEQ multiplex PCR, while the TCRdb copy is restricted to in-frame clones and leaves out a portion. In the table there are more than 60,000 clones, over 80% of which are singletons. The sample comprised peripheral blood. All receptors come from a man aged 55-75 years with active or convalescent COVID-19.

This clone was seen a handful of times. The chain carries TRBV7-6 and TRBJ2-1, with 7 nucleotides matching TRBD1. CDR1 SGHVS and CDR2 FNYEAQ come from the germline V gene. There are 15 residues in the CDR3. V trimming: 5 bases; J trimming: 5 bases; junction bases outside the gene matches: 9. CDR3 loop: CASSPTGLGNNEQFF. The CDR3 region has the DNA TGTGCCAGCAGCCCGACAGGGTTGGGGAACAATGAGCAGTTCTTC.

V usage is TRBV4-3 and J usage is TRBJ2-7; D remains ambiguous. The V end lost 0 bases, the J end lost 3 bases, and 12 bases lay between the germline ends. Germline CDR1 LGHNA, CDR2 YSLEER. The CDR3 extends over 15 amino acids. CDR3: CASSQDRGQNYEQYF. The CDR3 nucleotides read TGCGCCAGCAGCCAAGATCGTGGGCAGAACTACGAGCAGTACTTC.

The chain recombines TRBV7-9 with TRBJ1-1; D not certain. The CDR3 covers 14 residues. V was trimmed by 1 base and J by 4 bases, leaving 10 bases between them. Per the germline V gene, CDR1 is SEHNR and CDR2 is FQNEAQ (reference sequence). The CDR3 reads CASSLDSSSTEAFF. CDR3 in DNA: TGTGCCAGCAGCTTAGACAGCTCATCCACTGAAGCTTTCTTT.